This T cell receptor (beta chain) was recorded in a study of OX40 agonist ivuxolimab in advanced cancers. Overall study context: The dose-escalation cohort was roughly 84% male, with a mean age of around 60 years, ranging about 23 to 80.

The protocol was immunoSEQ multiplex PCR, while the TCRdb copy is restricted to in-frame clones and leaves out a portion. The repertoire holds approximately 82,000 clones, about 90% seen once, with 0.45% to 0.55% in the top ten. The CDR3 loop spans 13 amino acids. CDR1 and CDR2 from the germline V gene are SNHLY and FYNNEI. Trimming cost V 3 bases and J 4 bases, with 10 bases left between them. The rearrangement links TRBV2 to TRBJ2-7; D remains ambiguous. This receptor was identified in an adult with an advanced solid tumor such as melanoma, head and neck, liver or kidney cancer. The sample consisted of CD4+ or CD8+ T cells sorted from blood, taken in a trial of the OX40 agonist ivuxolimab. CDR3 coding DNA: TGTGCCAGCAGTGAGTTCGACCGATACGAGCAGTACTTC. This translates into CASSEFDRYEQYF.